Presented here are 31 T cell receptor beta chains from one specimen sequenced in a study of post-analysis software for immune sequencing data. Study-level results: Controls showed lower frequencies than patients for five TRBV segments, and TRBV5-6, TRBV5-1 and TRBV20-1 were among these.

The TCR beta cDNA libraries contained unique molecular identifiers. TCRdb independently ran MiXCR on the PCR reads; one entry per CDR3 protein. This sample has 350,000 to 450,000 distinct CDR3 sequences, with 39% found just once. Their antigens are not known. Material: blood. The source is a girl aged 2-10 years with multiple sclerosis.

There are a few counts of this clonotype. The chain recombines TRBV15 with TRBJ2-5, with 10 bases lining up with TRBD2. The CDR3 spans 17 residues. The J segment lost 2 bases and the V segment lost 2 bases, leaving 8 bases of the junction unmatched. Germline V CDR1 and CDR2: LNHNV, YYDKDF (reference sequence). As DNA, the CDR3 is TGTGCCACCAGCAGACCCCGGACTAGCGGAGTTCAAGAGACCCAGTACTTC. Encoded protein: CATSRPRTSGVQETQYF.

The V call is TRBV12-3 or TRBV12-4, the J call TRBJ1-6; D is possibly TRBD1 (6 bases). V was clipped by 3 bases and J by 8 bases, with 8 bases between them. The CDR3 sequence is 13 residues long. The CDR3 region has the DNA TGTGCCAGCAGTTTCAACAGGGATTCACCCCTCCACTTT. Translated, it gives CASSFNRDSPLHF.

The chain couples TRBV11-2 to TRBJ2-1, with 9 positions matching TRBD2. J lost 12 bases, V lost 4 bases, and 13 bases had no gene match. The V gene's germline CDR1 is SGHAT and CDR2 FQNNGV. The CDR3 is 15 residues long. CDR3 loop: CASSSPGLATGWQFF. The CDR3 DNA is TGTGCCAGCAGCTCTCCGGGACTAGCTACGGGGTGGCAGTTCTTC. The whole variable domain, filled in from reference TRBV11-2 and TRBJ2-1, reads EAGVAQSPRYKIIEKRQSVAFWCNPISGHATLYWYQQILGQGPKLLIQFQNNGVVDDSQLPKDRFSAERLKGVDSTLKIQPAKLEDSAVYLCASSSPGLATGWQFFGPGTRLTVL.

This chain links TRBV7-2 with TRBJ2-3; 14 bases are a match to TRBD2. CDR3 length equals 18 residues. CDR1 is SGHTA and CDR2 is FQGNSA in the germline V gene. Trimming removed 4 bases from V and 0 bases from J; junction bases left unmatched: 6. The CDR3 nucleotides read TGTGCCAGCAGCTGGACTAGCGGGAGGCCTCCTAGCACAGATACGCAGTATTTT. Translation gives CASSWTSGRPPSTDTQYF.

The V call is TRBV7-9, the J call TRBJ2-3, with 10 bases fitting TRBD2. The germline CDR1 and CDR2 sequences are SEHNR and FQNEAQ (reference sequence). V was clipped by 1 base and J by 9 bases; unmatched bases: 4. The CDR3 runs 14 residues. CDR3 sequence reads: CASSLVMTSGTQYF. In DNA form, the CDR3 reads TGTGCCAGCAGCTTAGTAATGACTAGCGGGACGCAGTATTTT.

V usage is TRBV6-5 and J usage is TRBJ2-2; no clear D. V lost 1 base to trimming and J lost 6 bases, with 6 bases between them. The CDR3 has 13 residues. The germline gives CDR1 MNHEY, CDR2 SVGAGI. The CDR3 bases are TGTGCCAGCAGTTACTTGGGGTCCGGGGAGCTGTTTTTT. Its protein product is CASSYLGSGELFF.

The V and J genes are TRBV4-1 and TRBJ1-6; no clear D gene. The CDR3 runs 16 residues. V lost 1 base and J lost 9, with 16 bases in between. In germline, CDR1 is MGHRA, CDR2 YSYEKL. CDR3 loop: CASSQVGSSGGSPLHF. In DNA, the CDR3 is TGCGCCAGCAGCCAAGTGGGCTCCTCGGGAGGTTCACCCCTCCACTTT.

The chain joins TRBV7-6 to TRBJ2-5; TRBD1 might be the D (6 bases). CDR1 is SGHVS and CDR2 is FNYEAQ in the germline V gene. The CDR3 has 18 residues. The V end lost 2 bases, the J end lost 4 bases, and 23 bases lay between the germline ends. This CDR3 is CASSLTAGGGMGRETQYF. The DNA of the CDR3 is TGTGCCAGCAGCTTAACCGCTGGGGGCGGAATGGGTCGAGAGACCCAGTACTTC. The complete variable domain, with remaining parts taken from reference TRBV7-6 and TRBJ2-5, reads GAGVSQSPRYKVTKRGQDVALRCDPISGHVSLYWYRQALGQGPEFLTYFNYEAQQDKSGLPNDRFSAERPEGSISTLTIQRTEQRDSAMYRCASSLTAGGGMGRETQYFGPGTRLLVL.

The chain is built from TRBV28 and TRBJ2-3, with D possibly being TRBD1 (5 bases). From germline, CDR1 is MDHEN and CDR2 SYDVKM. V gave up 2 bases and J gave up 2 bases, with 14 bases separating them. The CDR3 is 16 amino acids. The CDR3 DNA follows: TGTGCCAGCAGTTTAAGGGGCTTTTCCTCCACAGATACGCAGTATTTT. This translates into CASSLRGFSSTDTQYF.

The sample holds one count of this clonotype. The chain's CDR3 is CASSFQDRGNEQYF. The CDR3 region has the DNA TGTGCCAGCAGTTTTCAGGACAGAGGAAACGAGCAGTACTTC. This chain uses TRBV12-3 or TRBV12-4 with TRBJ2-5; D is possibly TRBD1 (6 bases). The assigned J gene may be wrong: the sequence end matches TRBJ2-7 better. The CDR3 length is 14 residues.

This chain uses TRBV5-1 with TRBJ2-5, with D unresolved. Trimming pared 0 bases from V and 4 bases from J, leaving 10 bases between. Germline lookup yields CDR1 SGHRS and CDR2 YFSETQ. The CDR3 sequence is 14 residues long. The CDR3 loop reads CASSLENEGETQYF. The CDR3 coding sequence is TGCGCCAGCAGCTTGGAAAACGAAGGAGAGACCCAGTACTTC.

V usage is TRBV3-1 and J usage is TRBJ2-7, with D tentatively TRBD1 (6 bases). This CDR3 has 14 residues. The ends were cut back, 4 bases at V and 0 bases at J, with 10 bases in the middle. Germline CDR1 is LGHDT and CDR2 is YNNKEL (reference sequence). This CDR3 reads CASSPRDISYEQYF. As DNA, the CDR3 is TGTGCCAGCAGCCCCCGGGACATCTCCTACGAGCAGTACTTC.

The CDR3 region has the DNA TGTGCCAGCAGTCAAGCCGGGGCCAACGTCCTGACTTTC. This codes for CASSQAGANVLTF. This sequence joins TRBV6-4 and TRBJ2-6; no clear D gene. Trimming took off 5 bases at V and 4 bases at J, with 6 bases between the two ends. This CDR3 is 13 amino acids long. Germline-derived CDR1 and CDR2 are MRHNA and SNTAGT.

V and J are TRBV6-6 and TRBJ2-5, with 7 nucleotides matching TRBD1. This CDR3 region has 15 residues. The ends lost 8 bases at V and 0 bases at J; junction bases unmatched: 9. Germline V gene data show CDR1 as MNHNY and CDR2 as SVGAGI (reference sequence). The CDR3 spells CASGASQGYQETQYF. The CDR3 DNA reads TGTGCCAGCGGTGCTTCACAGGGGTACCAAGAGACCCAGTACTTC.

This clonotype was observed a handful of times. This chain links TRBV20-1 with TRBJ1-6; no firm D call. Trimming took off 0 bases at V and 8 bases at J, with 8 bases between the two ends. CDR1 is DFQATT, CDR2 SNEGSKA, per germline (reference sequence). The CDR3 spans 13 residues. The CDR3, as DNA: TGCAGTGCTAGAGATCGGGAGGATTCACCCCTCCACTTT. Encoded protein: CSARDREDSPLHF.

The chain uses TRBV5-1 and TRBJ1-2; D is unresolved. Trimming took off 4 bases at V and 3 bases at J, with 10 bases between the two ends. CDR1 and CDR2 (germline): SGHRS, YFSETQ. CDR3 length equals 13 residues. The CDR3 sequence is CASSPWMDYGYTF. As DNA, the CDR3 is TGCGCCAGCAGCCCGTGGATGGACTATGGCTACACCTTC.

About this clonotype itself: A much larger clone lies a single base off, so this may be a read error. V usage is TRBV7-9 and J usage is TRBJ2-7; D ambiguous. This CDR3 contains 11 residues. The germline V gene has CDR1 SEHNR and CDR2 FQNEAQ (reference sequence). CDR3 sequence reads: CGSSHTYEQYF. The CDR3 DNA reads TGTGGCAGCAGCCACACCTACGAGCAGTACTTC.

This clonotype was seen more than once but under ten times. The rearrangement uses TRBV10-3 and TRBJ2-5; D assignment may be TRBD1 or TRBD2 (5 bases each). Trimming shortened V by 9 bases and J by 5 bases, and 16 bases separated the two germline ends. The CDR3 spans 13 residues. The germline V gene has CDR1 ENHRY and CDR2 SYGVKD. CDR3 DNA sequence: TGTGCCATTCGGGAAGGGGTTGCGGAGACCCAGTACTTC. Its translation is CAIREGVAETQYF.

The chain couples TRBV5-6 to TRBJ2-2; D may be TRBD1 (6 bases). The germline V gene has CDR1 SGHDT and CDR2 YYEEEE. V was pared by 3 bases and J by 3 bases, with 12 bases between. This CDR3 region has 15 residues. CDR3 in DNA: TGTGCCAGCAGCTCCGGGACACAGTACACCGGGGAGCTGTTTTTT. Residues: CASSSGTQYTGELFF.

The rearrangement uses TRBV4-2 and TRBJ2-3; D call uncertain. Per germline, CDR1 LGHNA and CDR2 YNFKEQ. The CDR3 extends over 16 amino acids. V lost 0 bases and J 4 bases, leaving 14 bases between the germline ends. The CDR3 spells CASSQERGSWADTQYF. Here the CDR3 DNA reads TGTGCCAGCAGCCAAGAAAGAGGTTCGTGGGCAGATACGCAGTATTTT.

This clonotype was picked up a small number of times. The chain employs TRBV5-1 and TRBJ2-7; maybe TRBD1 (6 bases). From germline, CDR1 is SGHRS and CDR2 YFSETQ. V lost 3 bases, J lost 4 bases, and 20 bases lay in between. There are 16 residues in the CDR3. CDR3 in DNA: TGCGCCAGCAGCTCCCCCGATGGGTGGCAGGGGTACGAGCAGTACTTC. This encodes CASSSPDGWQGYEQYF. Supplemented by reference TRBV5-1 and TRBJ2-7, the full variable domain reads KAGVTQTPRYLIKTRGQQVTLSCSPISGHRSVSWYQQTPGQGLQFLFEYFSETQRNKGNFPGRFSGRQFSNSRSEMNVSTLELGDSALYLCASSSPDGWQGYEQYFGPGTRLTVT.

The chain is built from TRBV30 and TRBJ2-1; 10 bases line up with TRBD2. The CDR3 totals 13 residues. Germline CDR1 GTSNPN, CDR2 SVGIG (reference sequence). J lost 5 bases, V lost 8 bases, and 6 bases had no gene match. The CDR3 protein is CATRTSGHNEQFF. CDR3 nucleotide sequence: TGTGCCACCCGGACTAGCGGCCACAATGAGCAGTTCTTC.

This clonotype showed up just once. The CDR3 protein is CAIRGQGERIYYGYTF. The CDR3 DNA follows: TGTGCCATCAGGGGACAGGGTGAAAGAATTTACTATGGCTACACCTTC. This chain uses TRBV10-3 with TRBJ1-2, with TRBD1 identical over 9 bases. J was trimmed by 3 bases and V by 6 bases; bases with no gene match: 11. CDR1 and CDR2 (germline): ENHRY, SYGVKD. This CDR3 is 16 amino acids long.

V is TRBV20-1 and J is TRBJ2-1; TRBD2 aligns across 9 bases. This CDR3 region has 15 residues. Germline V gene sequence: CDR1 DFQATT, CDR2 SNEGSKA (reference sequence). With V trimmed by 0 bases and J by 6 bases, 6 bases remained unmatched. This chain's CDR3 is CSARDFLAGLNEQFF. The DNA of the CDR3 is TGCAGTGCTAGAGATTTCCTAGCGGGACTCAATGAGCAGTTCTTC.

In its sample, this clonotype was seen a few times. The chain uses TRBV10-3 and TRBJ1-1; 8 nucleotides align to TRBD1. CDR1 and CDR2 (germline): ENHRY, SYGVKD. Trimming cost V 2 bases and J 1 base; bases outside gene matches: 0. The CDR3 is made up of 14 amino acids. Here the CDR3 DNA reads TGTGCCATCAGTGAGGGGACAGGGAACACTGAAGCTTTCTTT. Protein: CAISEGTGNTEAFF.

V usage is TRBV6-2 or TRBV6-3 and J usage is TRBJ2-4; D tentatively fits TRBD1 or TRBD2 (5 bases each). The DNA matches TRBJ2-7 better at its end, which makes the J call doubtful. Germline V gene lookup returns CDR1 MNHEY and CDR2 SVGEGT. CDR3 length equals 15 residues. In DNA, the CDR3 is TGTGCCAGCAGCCCATTGCTAGGGAGACAGTACGAGCAGTACTTC. It translates to CASSPLLGRQYEQYF.

This clonotype occurred a few times. The gene calls are TRBV7-9 and TRBJ2-5; D might be TRBD1 (5 bases). CDR3 size: 20 residues. V was trimmed by 7 bases and J by 2 bases, leaving 32 bases between them. Germline CDR1 and CDR2: SEHNR and FQNEAQ (reference sequence). The CDR3 sequence: CASNRLLISGLKGWQETQYF. For the CDR3, the DNA is TGTGCCAGCAACCGGCTACTCATTTCCGGGCTTAAGGGGTGGCAAGAGACCCAGTACTTC.

The gene calls are TRBV7-2 and TRBJ2-1; 9 bases are shared with TRBD1. Germline V lookup: CDR1 SGHTA, CDR2 FQGNSA. The V segment lost 4 bases and the J segment 8 bases; nucleotides outside the gene matches: 12. The CDR3 is 16 residues long. Here the CDR3 DNA reads TGTGCCAGCAGCTACCTGGGACAGGGTAGGAAGGATGAGCAGTTCTTC. This gives the protein CASSYLGQGRKDEQFF.

This clonotype was found a few times. V is TRBV6-5 and J is TRBJ2-7; TRBD1 is a possible D gene (5 bases). Trimming left V 6 bases short and J 1 base short, with 25 bases between. Per the germline V gene, CDR1 is MNHEY and CDR2 is SVGAGI. The CDR3 covers 18 residues. CDR3 coding DNA: TGTGCCAGCAGCTTAGACCGGACAACATCATCCCAATCCTACGAGCAGTACTTC. Its protein is CASSLDRTTSSQSYEQYF.

As regards this clonotype: The junction and the germline gene differ at one end; a read error may be behind it. The CDR3: CARSAHGGPYEQYF. In DNA, the CDR3 is TGTGCCCGCAGTGCGCACGGGGGCCCCTACGAGCAGTACTTC. The rearrangement joins TRBV2 to TRBJ2-7; TRBD1 or TRBD2 may be the D gene (6 bases each). The CDR3 has 14 amino acids. Germline CDR1 reads SNHLY; CDR2 reads FYNNEI.

Only a few counts were recorded for this clonotype. The gene calls are TRBV6-2 or TRBV6-3 and TRBJ2-3, with D possibly being TRBD2 (5 bases). The CDR3 extends over 12 amino acids. Trimming cost V 6 bases and J 6 bases, with 10 bases left between them. The germline V gene has CDR1 MNHEY and CDR2 SVGEGT. The CDR3 loop is CASRRGLDTQYF. DNA for the CDR3: TGTGCCAGCAGACGGGGTTTGGATACGCAGTATTTT.